The subject of this entry is one T cell receptor beta chain. This clone's antigen is unknown. Base qualities are not provided; no much larger clone lies one nucleotide away. This specimen comes from a study of CD8+ T cells in alopecia areata (dated by TCRdb to the late 2010s). With regard to the full study: Treated patients were enrolled in an open-label pilot trial of oral tofacitinib at 5 to 10 mg twice daily for moderate-to-severe alopecia areata. Tofacitinib was administered for 6 to 18 months, and 6 months of follow-up off drug were then conducted to assess delayed response and recurrence. In treated patients, disease severity was measured using the SALT score, which gives the percentage of scalp surface area affected. The study used high-throughput TCRbeta sequencing to examine T cell clonal expansion in alopecia areata, in both the C3H/HeJ mouse model and human patients. Scalp tissue and sorted CD4+ and CD8+ peripheral blood T cells from patchy and totalis/universalis alopecia areata patients and from healthy controls were covered by human TCRbeta sequencing. Biopsies were taken from tofacitinib-treated patients at baseline and at 4 and 24 weeks of treatment, and a later scalp biopsy was taken in several of the tofacitinib-treated patients. Clonality in the scalp was compared among normal scalp (n=4), patchy alopecia areata scalp (n=8), and alopecia totalis/universalis scalp (n=8). The RNA source kit depended on sample type: the PAXgene miRNA kit for fixed scalp, the miRNeasy kit for PBMCs, and the RNeasy kit for mouse skin. TCRbeta CDR3 regions were amplified by immunoSEQ multiplex PCR using 35 Vbeta forward and 13 Jbeta reverse primers.

The cysteine opens and the phenylalanine closes a CDR3 of 16 amino acids. Only the CDR3 part of the read is kept: 48 bases, read in frame from the first base. The V end loses 0 bases and the J end loses 0 bases, and a stretch of 10 bases separates them. For CDR1 and CDR2, the germline V gene lists SGDLS and YYNGEE. This sample's treatment or condition label indicates: oral pan-JAK inhibitor, 5-10 mg twice daily. From alopecia areata patients, peripheral blood was collected along with lesional scalp punch biopsies. After PBMCs were isolated by density centrifugation and stained for CD3, CD4 and CD8, a FACSAria was used to sort CD4+ and CD8+ T cells. The full study reports these points: Shared TCR sequences between patients were less evident than in mice, which may be partly attributable to HLA diversity in the patient population. Tofacitinib significantly decreased scalp clonality and the number of expanded CD8+ clones among the top 100 scalp clones. Scalp TCR repertoire analysis is complicated because resident alphabeta T cells in normal human skin are also sequenced, whereas mouse skin is dominated by gammadelta T cells. Because the treated cohort was small and included a single nonresponder, larger studies are needed to assess links between baseline CD8+ expansion and response. Compared with normal scalp, lesional scalp had higher clonality and more expanded CD8+ clones, particularly in alopecia totalis/universalis, a pattern that suggests antigenic drive. Many expanded lesional clones were found to persist in scalp and blood during tofacitinib treatment, and relapse after treatment cessation may be partly explained by this persistence.

Libraries were made using the immunoSEQ multiplex PCR assay. RNA was extracted from all samples and reverse transcribed into cDNA as template for TCR sequencing. SuperScript III was used to make first-strand cDNA, primed with a 2:1 mix of oligo-dT and random hexamers. A synthetic immune receptor repertoire was used to assess amplification bias, and residual bias was removed computationally. In the original analysis: Raw reads were preprocessed for error removal, and CDR3 was defined according to IMGT conventions as running from the conserved cysteine to phenylalanine. To get clonality, Shannon entropy was normalized by log2 of the number of productive unique TCRs and the result was subtracted from 1. Scalp TCRbeta sequences were cross-referenced with sorted blood CD4 and CD8 repertoires so that the CD4 or CD8 identity of scalp clones could be inferred. TCRdb mirrors the immuneACCESS table, restricted to in-frame sequences. Some clones are absent from its copies; in checked studies, under half trace to an unresolved V gene, and the reason for the others is unknown. V and J calls and clone size come straight from that table; D and trimming were deduced from the DNA. This sample holds roughly 280,000 clones; 60% were observed only once. Around 0.92% of the sample lies in the top ten.

This receptor was taken from a human donor with alopecia areata. The V and J segments used are TRBV9 and TRBJ2-1; possibly the D gene is TRBD2, per 5 matching bases. Source: CD4+ T cells sorted from blood, taken around week 53, from a patient treated with tofacitinib. This receptor carries the CDR3 CASSVGTSSSYNEQFF. The nucleotide sequence reads as follows: TGTGCCAGCAGCGTAGGGACTTCGAGCTCCTACAATGAGCAGTTCTTC.